The 20 T cell receptor beta chains below all came from one sample that was sequenced in a study of blood T cells in healthy people across ages. Combining a sample-barcoded 5' primer with a J-beta primer mix, a second PCR ran for 7 to 11 cycles. TCRdb reprocessed the 5' RACE reads via MiXCR and lists one record per CDR3 protein. The table records more than 1,000,000 distinct CDR3 sequences, approximately 26% of them present only once. The sample also formed part of further work on T cells of mothers and their children.

Sequences were obtained from blood. All receptors derive from a girl aged 2 to 10 in good health.

This chain connects TRBV7-6 to TRBJ1-1; D unresolved. In germline, CDR1 is SGHVS, CDR2 FNYEAQ. Between the trimmed V and J ends, which lost 5 bases and 4 bases, there was a span of 14 bases. This CDR3 region has 14 residues. The CDR3 region is CASSLGASATEAFF. The CDR3 DNA sequence: TGTGCCAGCAGCCTCGGAGCTTCTGCCACTGAAGCTTTCTTT.

This chain connects TRBV4-1 to TRBJ1-2, with D unclear. The length of the CDR3 is 13 residues. The germline CDR1 and CDR2 sequences are MGHRA and YSYEKL. V lost 3 bases and J lost 5, with 10 bases in between. The CDR3 here is CASSQNNGYGYTF. The CDR3 DNA is TGCGCCAGCAGCCAGAACAATGGGTATGGCTACACCTTC.

The rearrangement uses TRBV4-3 and TRBJ2-3; D may be TRBD2 (6 bases). V shed 0 bases and J shed 6 bases, with 13 bases lying between them. Germline V gene lookup returns CDR1 LGHNA and CDR2 YSLEER. CDR3 size: 15 residues. The CDR3 DNA reads TGCGCCAGCAGCCAAGATGGGTCTAGCGTTGATACGCAGTATTTT. Its protein is CASSQDGSSVDTQYF.

The chain carries TRBV6-2 or TRBV6-3 and TRBJ1-5; TRBD1 might be the D (5 bases). Germline loops: CDR1 MNHEY, CDR2 SVGEGT. V lost 7 bases and J lost 7, with 14 bases in between. The CDR3 consists of 13 residues. CDR3 sequence (DNA): TGTGCCAGCACCAAGGGGTTCTTGCAGCCCCAGCATTTT. It codes for CASTKGFLQPQHF.

V and J are TRBV4-1 and TRBJ2-5, with 9 bases identical to TRBD1. The DNA end is a closer match to TRBJ2-1, so the J assignment may be wrong. The germline CDR1 and CDR2 sequences are MGHRA and YSYEKL. This CDR3 has 21 amino acids. Written as DNA, the CDR3 is TGCGCCAGCAGCCAAGATAGAGGGCGGGGTCTGGCGGGACAGGGAGGCAATGAGCAGTTCTTC. Protein sequence: CASSQDRGRGLAGQGGNEQFF.

This clonotype showed up just a few times. This chain links TRBV19 with TRBJ2-7; possibly TRBD1 for D (5 bases). Trimming took 6 bases from V and 3 from J, leaving 12 bases between them. This CDR3 has 13 residues. Germline V lookup: CDR1 LNHDA, CDR2 SQIVND (reference sequence). The CDR3 loop reads CASSMTDLYEQYF. CDR3 nucleotide sequence: TGTGCCAGTAGCATGACAGATCTCTACGAGCAGTACTTC.

The chain uses TRBV20-1 and TRBJ1-4, with D possibly TRBD1 on 5 matching bases. The germline V gene encodes CDR1 DFQATT and CDR2 SNEGSKA (reference sequence). V lost 0 bases to trimming and J lost 8 bases, with 13 bases between them. The CDR3 runs 14 residues. As DNA, the CDR3 is TGCAGTGCTAGAGACATGGTCGAGGGGGAAAAACTGTTTTTT. This codes for CSARDMVEGEKLFF.

This chain connects TRBV3-1 to TRBJ2-5; D might be TRBD2 (6 bases). Trimming pared 0 bases from V and 4 bases from J, leaving 15 bases between. Germline CDR1 is LGHDT and CDR2 is YNNKEL (reference sequence). This CDR3 has 16 residues. The CDR3 region has the DNA TGTGCCAGCAGCCAAGAGGCCGGGAGATGGGGAGAGACCCAGTACTTC. It yields the protein CASSQEAGRWGETQYF.

CDR3 sequence: CSVEGTGRTGPEQYF. The CDR3 nucleotides are TGCAGCGTTGAAGGAACAGGGAGGACAGGCCCCGAGCAGTACTTC. The V gene is TRBV29-1, the J gene TRBJ2-7, with a tentative D call TRBD1 (7 bases). This CDR3 region has 15 residues. The V gene lost 1 base and the J gene lost 6 bases, with 19 bases spanning the gap. The germline V gene has CDR1 SQVTM and CDR2 ANQGSEA.

The chain couples TRBV7-9 to TRBJ1-1, with D possibly matching TRBD1 (5 bases). From germline, CDR1 is SEHNR and CDR2 FQNEAQ (reference sequence). CDR3 length: 11 amino acids. Deletions cut 6 bases from V and 6 bases from J, with 8 bases between. CDR3 protein: CASSTGPEAFF. The CDR3 DNA is TGTGCCAGCAGTACAGGCCCTGAAGCTTTCTTT.

This rearrangement joins TRBV20-1 to TRBJ2-1; 9 nucleotides align to TRBD1. The CDR3 sequence is 16 residues long. Germline lookup yields CDR1 DFQATT and CDR2 SNEGSKA (reference sequence). The trim removed 0 bases at V and 5 bases at J, leaving 8 bases unmatched. The CDR3 DNA sequence: TGCAGTGCTAGAGATTGGGGACAGGGAGGACACAATGAGCAGTTCTTC. This gives the protein CSARDWGQGGHNEQFF.

This clonotype was counted a few times. J is TRBJ2-3 and V is TRBV11-2, with 8 nucleotides matching TRBD2. The V segment lost 4 bases and the J segment 2 bases; nucleotides outside the gene matches: 5. The CDR3 has 15 amino acids. Germline CDR1 reads SGHAT; CDR2 reads FQNNGV. This CDR3 reads CASSSLRGATDTQYF. The CDR3 coding sequence is TGTGCCAGCAGCTCCCTGCGGGGGGCCACAGATACGCAGTATTTT. Full variable domain (outside the CDR3, taken from reference TRBV11-2 and TRBJ2-3): EAGVAQSPRYKIIEKRQSVAFWCNPISGHATLYWYQQILGQGPKLLIQFQNNGVVDDSQLPKDRFSAERLKGVDSTLKIQPAKLEDSAVYLCASSSLRGATDTQYFGPGTRLTVL.

V gene TRBV20-1 combines with J gene TRBJ2-1; a possible D gene is TRBD2 (6 bases). The V gene's germline CDR1 is DFQATT and CDR2 SNEGSKA (reference sequence). V lost 2 bases to trimming and J lost 6 bases, with 8 bases between them. The CDR3 extends over 12 amino acids. In DNA form, the CDR3 reads TGCAGTGCTAGAACTAGCTTCAATGAGCAGTTCTTC. Translating gives CSARTSFNEQFF.

This clonotype was detected only a few times. The chain couples TRBV7-2 to TRBJ2-2, with D possibly TRBD1 on 7 matching bases. V was cut by 2 bases and J by 6 bases, with 13 bases left in between. Germline V gene lookup returns CDR1 SGHTA and CDR2 FQGNSA. This CDR3 has 15 amino acids. In DNA form, the CDR3 reads TGTGCCAGCAGCTTAAGGCAGGGGGGTGCCGGGGAGCTGTTTTTT. Protein sequence: CASSLRQGGAGELFF. Together with reference TRBV7-2 and TRBJ2-2, the CDR3 gives the full variable domain: GAGVSQSPSNKVTEKGKDVELRCDPISGHTALYWYRQSLGQGLEFLIYFQGNSAPDKSGLPSDRFSAERTGGSVSTLTIQRTQQEDSAVYLCASSLRQGGAGELFFGEGSRLTVL.

The rearrangement uses TRBV15 and TRBJ1-2, with 7 nucleotides matching TRBD1. V trimming: 2 bases; J trimming: 7 bases; junction bases outside the gene matches: 7. The CDR3 runs to 14 residues. Germline V gene lookup returns CDR1 LNHNV and CDR2 YYDKDF (reference sequence). The CDR3 DNA reads TGTGCCACCAGCAGACCTACAGGGGCGGGTGGCTACACCTTC. This sequence encodes CATSRPTGAGGYTF.

The V and J genes are TRBV5-1 and TRBJ2-5; either TRBD1 or TRBD2 may fit D (6 bases each). The CDR3 sequence is 16 residues long. Germline CDR1 reads SGHRS; CDR2 reads YFSETQ. The V gene lost 0 bases and the J gene lost 2 bases, with 14 bases spanning the gap. This CDR3 is CASSLGRGPAQETQYF. DNA of the CDR3: TGCGCCAGCAGCTTGGGCCGGGGGCCGGCGCAAGAGACCCAGTACTTC.

About this clonotype: The junction and the germline gene differ at one end; a read error may be behind it. The chain joins TRBV7-8 to TRBJ2-1; D may be TRBD1 or TRBD2 (5 bases each). The CDR3 totals 14 residues. Germline values: CDR1 SGHVS, CDR2 FQNEAQ. CDR3 DNA: TGTGCCAGCAGCTTTGAGGGGTTAGGCAATGAGCAGTCCTTC. Translation: CASSFEGLGNEQSF. Full variable domain (missing parts from reference TRBV7-8 and TRBJ2-1): GAGVSQSPRYKVAKRGQDVALRCDPISGHVSLFWYQQALGQGPEFLTYFQNEAQLDKSGLPSDRFFAERPEGSVSTLKIQRTQQEDSAVYLCASSFEGLGNEQSFGPGTRLTVL.

This rearrangement joins TRBV10-2 to TRBJ2-1, with no clear D. CDR1 is WSHSY, CDR2 SAAADI, per germline. Trimming pared 7 bases from V and 5 bases from J, leaving 6 bases between. CDR3 length: 11 amino acids. DNA of the CDR3: TGCGCCAGCAAGACGAACAATGAGCAGTTCTTC. Amino acids: CASKTNNEQFF.

The chain carries TRBV7-6 and TRBJ1-2, with 9 bases lining up with TRBD1. After removal of 4 bases from V and 5 bases from J, the junction contained 5 bases not matched to a gene. The CDR3 runs to 14 residues. CDR1 SGHVS and CDR2 FNYEAQ come from the germline V gene. The CDR3 coding sequence is TGTGCCAGCAGCTCGGGACAGGGTCGATATGGCTACACCTTC. Residues: CASSSGQGRYGYTF.

In its sample, this clonotype was seen a few times. CDR3 protein: CASSLTGTDNQPQHF. The CDR3 DNA is TGTGCCAGCAGTCTTACCGGGACAGATAATCAGCCCCAGCATTTT. The J gene is TRBJ1-5, the V gene TRBV6-5; 7 nucleotides align to TRBD1. V trimming: 5 bases; J trimming: 4 bases; junction bases outside the gene matches: 8. Germline CDR1 is MNHEY and CDR2 is SVGAGI. The CDR3 has 15 amino acids.